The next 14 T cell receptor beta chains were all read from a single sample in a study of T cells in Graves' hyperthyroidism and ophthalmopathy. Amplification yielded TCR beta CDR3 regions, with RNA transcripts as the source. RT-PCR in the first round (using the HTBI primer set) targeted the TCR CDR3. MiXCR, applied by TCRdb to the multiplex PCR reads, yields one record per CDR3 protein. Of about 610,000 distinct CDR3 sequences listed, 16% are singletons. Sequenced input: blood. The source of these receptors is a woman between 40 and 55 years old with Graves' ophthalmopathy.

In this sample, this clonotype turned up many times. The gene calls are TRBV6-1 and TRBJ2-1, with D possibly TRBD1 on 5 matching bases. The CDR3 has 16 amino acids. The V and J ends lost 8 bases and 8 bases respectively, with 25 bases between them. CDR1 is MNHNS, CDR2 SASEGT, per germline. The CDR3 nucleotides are TGTGCCAGCTTGTGGGCCGTTGCGAGACAGCGAGATGAGCAGTTCTTC. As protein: CASLWAVARQRDEQFF.

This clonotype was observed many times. The CDR3 DNA is TGTGCCAGCGATACCCAGCGGGAGGCGGGGGAGCTGTTTTTT. Protein: CASDTQREAGELFF. This chain links TRBV27 with TRBJ2-2; 9 nucleotides align to TRBD2. V lost 8 bases, J lost 8 bases, and 9 bases stayed unmatched. The CDR3 length is 14 residues. From germline, CDR1 is MNHEY and CDR2 SMNVEV (reference sequence).

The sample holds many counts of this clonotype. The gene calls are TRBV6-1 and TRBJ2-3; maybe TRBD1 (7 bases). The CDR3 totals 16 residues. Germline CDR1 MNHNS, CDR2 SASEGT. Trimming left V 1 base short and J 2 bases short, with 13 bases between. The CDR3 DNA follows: TGTGCCAGCAGTGAAGGGGGGGACAGACTCACAGATACGCAGTATTTT. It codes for CASSEGGDRLTDTQYF.

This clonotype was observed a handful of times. The DNA for the CDR3 is TGTGCCTGGAGGCCCAGGGGCCCACGAGAGACCCAGTACTTC. Its translation: CAWRPRGPRETQYF. The chain employs TRBV30 and TRBJ2-5, with D possibly TRBD1 on 6 matching bases. Germline assignment: CDR1 GTSNPN and CDR2 SVGIG (reference sequence). The CDR3 totals 14 residues. V lost 3 bases to trimming and J lost 4 bases, with 15 bases between them.

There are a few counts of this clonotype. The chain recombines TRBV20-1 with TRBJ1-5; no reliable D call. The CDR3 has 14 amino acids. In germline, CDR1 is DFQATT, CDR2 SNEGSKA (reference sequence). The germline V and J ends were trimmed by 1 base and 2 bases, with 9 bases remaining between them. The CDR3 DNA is TGCAGTGCTAGAGTTTCCGGCGGCAATCAGCCCCAGCATTTT. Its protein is CSARVSGGNQPQHF.

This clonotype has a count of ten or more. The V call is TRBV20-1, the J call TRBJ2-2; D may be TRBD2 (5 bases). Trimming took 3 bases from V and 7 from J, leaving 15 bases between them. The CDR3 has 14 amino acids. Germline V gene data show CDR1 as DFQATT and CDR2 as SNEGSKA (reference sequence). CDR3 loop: CSASPLDRGGELFF. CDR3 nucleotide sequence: TGCAGTGCTAGCCCACTAGATCGGGGCGGGGAGCTGTTTTTT.

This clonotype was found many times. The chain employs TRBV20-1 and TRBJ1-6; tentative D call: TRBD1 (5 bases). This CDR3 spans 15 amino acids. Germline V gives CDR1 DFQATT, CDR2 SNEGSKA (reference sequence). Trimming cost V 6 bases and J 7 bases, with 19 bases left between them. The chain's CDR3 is CSAVQPGAENSPLHF. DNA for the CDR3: TGCAGTGCCGTCCAGCCTGGGGCTGAGAATTCACCCCTCCACTTT.

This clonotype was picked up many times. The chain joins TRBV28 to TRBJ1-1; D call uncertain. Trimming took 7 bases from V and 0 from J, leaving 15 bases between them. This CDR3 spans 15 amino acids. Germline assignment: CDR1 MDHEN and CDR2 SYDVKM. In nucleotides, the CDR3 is TGTGCCAGCATGGGCTTTAGGACGGTGAACACTGAAGCTTTCTTT. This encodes CASMGFRTVNTEAFF.

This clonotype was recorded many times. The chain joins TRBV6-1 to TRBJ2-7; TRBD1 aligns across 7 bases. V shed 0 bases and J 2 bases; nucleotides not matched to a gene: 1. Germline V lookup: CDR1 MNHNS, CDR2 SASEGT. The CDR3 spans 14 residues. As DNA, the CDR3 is TGTGCCAGCAGTGAAGCAGGGGGCCCCTACGAGCAGTACTTC. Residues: CASSEAGGPYEQYF.

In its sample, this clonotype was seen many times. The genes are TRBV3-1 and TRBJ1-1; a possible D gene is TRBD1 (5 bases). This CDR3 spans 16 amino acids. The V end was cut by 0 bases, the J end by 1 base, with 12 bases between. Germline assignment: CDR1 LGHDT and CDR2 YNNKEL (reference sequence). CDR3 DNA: TGTGCCAGCAGCCAAGATACGCAGGGAAAGAACACTGAAGCTTTCTTT. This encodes CASSQDTQGKNTEAFF.

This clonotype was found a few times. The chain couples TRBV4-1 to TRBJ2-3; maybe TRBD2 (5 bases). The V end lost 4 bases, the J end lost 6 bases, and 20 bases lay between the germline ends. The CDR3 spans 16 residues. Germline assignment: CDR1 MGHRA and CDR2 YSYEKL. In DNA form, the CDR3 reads TGCGCCAGCAGCCCCCTGGGCAGGAGCGGTGGGGATACGCAGTATTTT. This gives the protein CASSPLGRSGGDTQYF.

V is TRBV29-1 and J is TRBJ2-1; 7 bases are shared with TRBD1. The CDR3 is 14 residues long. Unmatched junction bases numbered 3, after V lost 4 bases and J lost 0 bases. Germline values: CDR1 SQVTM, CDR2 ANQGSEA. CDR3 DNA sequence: TGCAGCGTTGTGGACAGGCCCTCCTACAATGAGCAGTTCTTC. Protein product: CSVVDRPSYNEQFF.

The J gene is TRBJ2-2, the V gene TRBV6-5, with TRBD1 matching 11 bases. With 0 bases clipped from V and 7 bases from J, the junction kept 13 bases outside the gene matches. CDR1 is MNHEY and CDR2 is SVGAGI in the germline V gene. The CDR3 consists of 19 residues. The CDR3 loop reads CASSYSDLGQGATNGELFF. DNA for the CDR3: TGTGCCAGCAGTTACTCTGACCTCGGACAGGGGGCGACTAACGGGGAGCTGTTTTTT.

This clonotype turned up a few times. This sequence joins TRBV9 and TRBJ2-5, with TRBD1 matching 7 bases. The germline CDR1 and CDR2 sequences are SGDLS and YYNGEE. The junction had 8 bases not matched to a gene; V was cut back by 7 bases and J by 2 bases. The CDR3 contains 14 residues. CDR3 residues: CASGGKGAQETQYF. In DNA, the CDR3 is TGTGCCAGCGGAGGAAAGGGGGCACAAGAGACCCAGTACTTC.